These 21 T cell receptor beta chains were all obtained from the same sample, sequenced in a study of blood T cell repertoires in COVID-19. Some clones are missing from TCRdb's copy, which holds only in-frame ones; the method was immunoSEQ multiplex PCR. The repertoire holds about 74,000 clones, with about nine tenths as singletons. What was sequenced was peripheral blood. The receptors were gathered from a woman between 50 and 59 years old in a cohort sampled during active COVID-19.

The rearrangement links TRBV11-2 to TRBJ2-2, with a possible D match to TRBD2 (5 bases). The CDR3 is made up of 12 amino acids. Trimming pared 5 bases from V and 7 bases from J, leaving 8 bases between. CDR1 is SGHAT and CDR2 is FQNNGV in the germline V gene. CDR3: CASSQAVGELFF. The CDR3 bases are TGTGCCAGCAGCCAAGCGGTCGGGGAGCTGTTTTTT.

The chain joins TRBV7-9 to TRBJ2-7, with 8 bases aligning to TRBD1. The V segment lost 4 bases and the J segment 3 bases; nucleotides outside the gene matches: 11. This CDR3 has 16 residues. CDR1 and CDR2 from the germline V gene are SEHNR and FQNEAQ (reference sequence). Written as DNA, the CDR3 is TGTGCCAGCAGCTCGACCCGTGGACAGGGATACTACGAGCAGTACTTC. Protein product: CASSSTRGQGYYEQYF. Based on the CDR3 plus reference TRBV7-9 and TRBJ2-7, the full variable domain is DTGVSQNPRHKITKRGQNVTFRCDPISEHNRLYWYRQTLGQGPEFLTYFQNEAQLEKSRLLSDRFSAERPKGSFSTLEIQRTEQGDSAMYLCASSSTRGQGYYEQYFGPGTRLTVT.

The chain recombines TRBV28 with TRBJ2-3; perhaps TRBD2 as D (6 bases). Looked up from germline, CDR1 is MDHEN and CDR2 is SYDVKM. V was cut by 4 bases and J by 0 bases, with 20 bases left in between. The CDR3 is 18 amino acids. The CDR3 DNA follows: TGTGCCAGCAGTTCCCCCCTGAGTATTAGCGGCAGCACAGATACGCAGTATTTT. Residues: CASSSPLSISGSTDTQYF.

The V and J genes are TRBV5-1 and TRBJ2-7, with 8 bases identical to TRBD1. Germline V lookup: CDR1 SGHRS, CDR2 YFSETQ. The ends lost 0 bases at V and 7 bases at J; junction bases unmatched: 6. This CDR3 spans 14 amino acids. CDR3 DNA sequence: TGCGCCAGCAGCTTGGGACAGGGGACGCGAGAGCAGTACTTC. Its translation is CASSLGQGTREQYF.

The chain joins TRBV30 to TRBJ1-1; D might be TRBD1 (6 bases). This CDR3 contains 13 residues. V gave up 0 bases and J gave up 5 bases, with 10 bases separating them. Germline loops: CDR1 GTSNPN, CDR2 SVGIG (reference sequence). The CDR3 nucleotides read TGTGCCTGGAGTGTAGGCAGGGGTACTGAAGCTTTCTTT. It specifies CAWSVGRGTEAFF.

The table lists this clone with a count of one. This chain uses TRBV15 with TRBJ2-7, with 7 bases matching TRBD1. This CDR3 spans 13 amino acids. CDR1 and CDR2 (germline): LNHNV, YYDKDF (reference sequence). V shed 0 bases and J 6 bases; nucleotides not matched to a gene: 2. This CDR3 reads CATSRDPGGEQYF. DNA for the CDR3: TGTGCCACCAGCAGAGATCCAGGGGGCGAGCAGTACTTC. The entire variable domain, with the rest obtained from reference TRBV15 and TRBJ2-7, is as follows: DAMVIQNPRYQVTQFGKPVTLSCSQTLNHNVMYWYQQKSSQAPKLLFHYYDKDFNNEADTPDNFQSRRPNTSFCFLDIRSPGLGDTAMYLCATSRDPGGEQYFGPGTRLTVT.

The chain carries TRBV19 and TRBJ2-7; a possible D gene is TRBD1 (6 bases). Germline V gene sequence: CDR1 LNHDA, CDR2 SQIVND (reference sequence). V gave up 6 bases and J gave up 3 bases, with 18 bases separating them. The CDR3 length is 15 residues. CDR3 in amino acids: CASRVTGASVYEQYF. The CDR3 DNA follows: TGTGCCAGTAGGGTGACAGGAGCGTCCGTCTACGAGCAGTACTTC.

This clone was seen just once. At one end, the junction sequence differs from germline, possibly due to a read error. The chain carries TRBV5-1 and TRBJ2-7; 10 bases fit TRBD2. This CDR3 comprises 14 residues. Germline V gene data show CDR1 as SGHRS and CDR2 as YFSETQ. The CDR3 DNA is TGCGCCAGCAGCTTGGAACTAGCGGGGTACGCGCAGTACTTC. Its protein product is CASSLELAGYAQYF.

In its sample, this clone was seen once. The CDR3 coding sequence is TGTGCCAGCTCACCCATAACAGGGACCGGGGAGCTGTTTTTT. Protein sequence: CASSPITGTGELFF. The chain uses TRBV18 and TRBJ2-2; possibly TRBD1 for D (6 bases). CDR1 is KGHSH and CDR2 is LQKENI in the germline V gene. The V end was cut by 3 bases, the J end by 5 bases, with 10 bases between. The CDR3 runs to 14 residues. Full variable domain (remainder filled in from reference TRBV18 and TRBJ2-2): NAGVMQNPRHLVRRRGQEARLRCSPMKGHSHVYWYRQLPEEGLKFMVYLQKENIIDESGMPKERFSAEFPKEGPSILRIQQVVRGDSAAYFCASSPITGTGELFFGEGSRLTVL.

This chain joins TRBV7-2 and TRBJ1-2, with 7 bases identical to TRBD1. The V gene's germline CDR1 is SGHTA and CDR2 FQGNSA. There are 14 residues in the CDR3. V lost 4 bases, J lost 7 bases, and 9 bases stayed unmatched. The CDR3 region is CASSSGTDQRGYTF. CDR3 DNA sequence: TGTGCCAGCAGCTCCGGGACAGACCAACGTGGCTACACCTTC.

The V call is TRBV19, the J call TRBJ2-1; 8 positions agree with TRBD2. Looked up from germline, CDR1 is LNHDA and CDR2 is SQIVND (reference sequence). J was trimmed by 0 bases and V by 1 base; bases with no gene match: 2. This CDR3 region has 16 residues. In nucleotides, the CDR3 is TGTGCCAGTAGTATAGCGGGGGGGCGCTCCTACAATGAGCAGTTCTTC. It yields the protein CASSIAGGRSYNEQFF. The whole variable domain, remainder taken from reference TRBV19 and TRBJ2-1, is DGGITQSPKYLFRKEGQNVTLSCEQNLNHDAMYWYRQDPGQGLRLIYYSQIVNDFQKGDIAEGYSVSREKKESFPLTVTSAQKNPTAFYLCASSIAGGRSYNEQFFGPGTRLTVL.

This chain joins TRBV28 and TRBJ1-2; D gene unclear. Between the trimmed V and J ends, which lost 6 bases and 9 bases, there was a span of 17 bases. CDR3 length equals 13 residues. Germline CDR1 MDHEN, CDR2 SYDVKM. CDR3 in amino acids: CASRFPGLVSYTF. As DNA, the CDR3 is TGTGCCAGCAGATTTCCCGGACTGGTCAGCTACACCTTC.

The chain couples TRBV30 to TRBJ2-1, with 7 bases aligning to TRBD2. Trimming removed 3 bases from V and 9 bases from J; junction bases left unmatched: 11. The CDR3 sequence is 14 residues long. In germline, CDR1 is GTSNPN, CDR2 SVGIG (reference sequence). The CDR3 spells CAWRSGTDYGEQFF. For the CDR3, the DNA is TGTGCCTGGAGGAGCGGGACCGATTACGGTGAGCAGTTCTTC.

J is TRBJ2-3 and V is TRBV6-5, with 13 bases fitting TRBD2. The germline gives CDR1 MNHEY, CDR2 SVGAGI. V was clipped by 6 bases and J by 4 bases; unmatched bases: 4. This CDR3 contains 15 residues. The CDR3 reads CASRRTSGSADTQYF. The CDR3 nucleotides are TGTGCCAGCAGGCGGACTAGCGGGAGTGCAGATACGCAGTATTTT.

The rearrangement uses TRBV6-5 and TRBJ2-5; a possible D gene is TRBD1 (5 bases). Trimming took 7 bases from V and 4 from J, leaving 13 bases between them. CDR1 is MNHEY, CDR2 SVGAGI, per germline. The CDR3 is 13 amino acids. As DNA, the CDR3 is TGTGCCAGCACCCTCGATAGGGGAGAGACCCAGTACTTC. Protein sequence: CASTLDRGETQYF.

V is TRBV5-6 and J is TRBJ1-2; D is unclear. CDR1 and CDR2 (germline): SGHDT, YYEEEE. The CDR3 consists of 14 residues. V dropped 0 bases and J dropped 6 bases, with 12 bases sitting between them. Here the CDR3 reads CASSLGNSFHGYTF. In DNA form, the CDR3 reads TGTGCCAGCAGCTTGGGGAACAGCTTTCATGGCTACACCTTC.

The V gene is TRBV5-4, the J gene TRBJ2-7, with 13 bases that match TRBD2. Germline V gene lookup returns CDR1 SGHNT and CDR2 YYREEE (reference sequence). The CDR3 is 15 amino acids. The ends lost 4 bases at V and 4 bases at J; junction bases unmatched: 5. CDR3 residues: CASSPRTSGSYEQYF. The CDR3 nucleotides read TGTGCCAGCAGCCCTAGGACTAGCGGGAGTTACGAGCAGTACTTC.

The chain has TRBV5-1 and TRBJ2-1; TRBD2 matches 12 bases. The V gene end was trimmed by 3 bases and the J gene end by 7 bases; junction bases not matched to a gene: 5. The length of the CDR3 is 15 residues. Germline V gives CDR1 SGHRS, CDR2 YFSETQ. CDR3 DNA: TGCGCCAGCAGCTCCTGGACTAGCGGGATGAATGAGCAGTTCTTC. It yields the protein CASSSWTSGMNEQFF. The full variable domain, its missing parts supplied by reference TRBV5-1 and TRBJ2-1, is KAGVTQTPRYLIKTRGQQVTLSCSPISGHRSVSWYQQTPGQGLQFLFEYFSETQRNKGNFPGRFSGRQFSNSRSEMNVSTLELGDSALYLCASSSWTSGMNEQFFGPGTRLTVL.

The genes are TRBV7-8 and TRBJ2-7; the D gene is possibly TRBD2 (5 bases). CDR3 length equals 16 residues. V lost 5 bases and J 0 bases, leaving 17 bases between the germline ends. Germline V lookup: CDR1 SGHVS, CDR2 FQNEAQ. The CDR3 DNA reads TGTGCCAGCAGCGAGGGCCTAGCCTTGGCCTCCTACGAGCAGTACTTC. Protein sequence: CASSEGLALASYEQYF. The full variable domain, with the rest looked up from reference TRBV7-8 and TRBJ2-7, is GAGVSQSPRYKVAKRGQDVALRCDPISGHVSLFWYQQALGQGPEFLTYFQNEAQLDKSGLPSDRFFAERPEGSVSTLKIQRTQQEDSAVYLCASSEGLALASYEQYFGPGTRLTVT.

CDR3 loop: CASSFRGAREKLFF. CDR3 DNA sequence: TGTGCCAGCAGCTTCCGGGGGGCGAGGGAAAAACTGTTTTTT. The rearrangement links TRBV11-2 to TRBJ1-4, with D possibly TRBD1 on 6 matching bases. Germline loops: CDR1 SGHAT, CDR2 FQNNGV. The V gene lost 3 bases and the J gene lost 8 bases, with 13 bases spanning the gap. This CDR3 comprises 14 residues.

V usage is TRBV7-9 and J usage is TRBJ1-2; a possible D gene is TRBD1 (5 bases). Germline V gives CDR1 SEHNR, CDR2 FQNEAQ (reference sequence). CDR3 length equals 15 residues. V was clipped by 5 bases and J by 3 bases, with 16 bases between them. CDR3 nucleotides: TGTGCCAGCAGCGCCCTTGGGGCGAGTCACTATGGCTACACCTTC. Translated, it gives CASSALGASHYGYTF.